The 23 T cell receptor beta chains given below trace back to one sample, sequenced in a study of OX40 agonist ivuxolimab in advanced cancers. Generated by immunoSEQ multiplex PCR, the TCRdb table keeps only in-frame clones and is missing some. The repertoire holds 45,000 to 60,000 clones, approximately 91% seen once, with 10% to 15% in the top ten. Sequencing used CD4+ or CD8+ T cells sorted from blood, obtained in a trial of the OX40 agonist ivuxolimab. The receptors were gathered from an adult with an advanced solid tumor such as melanoma, head and neck, liver or kidney cancer.

The chain links TRBV6-1 to TRBJ2-5; D uncertain. The CDR3 spans 13 residues. V was shortened by 8 bases and J by 3 bases, with 13 bases between the two germline ends. The germline gives CDR1 MNHNS, CDR2 SASEGT. Here the CDR3 reads CASFLGGEETQYF. The CDR3, as DNA: TGTGCCAGCTTCCTCGGTGGGGAAGAGACCCAGTACTTC.

The chain is built from TRBV19 and TRBJ2-1; 12 bases fit TRBD2. Germline V gene lookup returns CDR1 LNHDA and CDR2 SQIVND (reference sequence). The CDR3 sequence is 15 residues long. Trimming took 6 bases from V and 10 from J; bases not matched to a gene: 10. The CDR3 loop is CASSSGLAGGQEQFF. CDR3 coding DNA: TGTGCCAGTAGCTCGGGACTAGCGGGCGGGCAGGAGCAGTTCTTC.

The chain employs TRBV29-1 and TRBJ2-6; possibly TRBD1 for D (7 bases). V was clipped by 6 bases and J by 1 base, with 22 bases between them. Germline V gives CDR1 SQVTM, CDR2 ANQGSEA. This CDR3 is built from 18 residues. The CDR3 reads CSVMTAEGAGSGANVLTF. In DNA form, the CDR3 reads TGCAGCGTAATGACGGCGGAGGGGGCTGGATCTGGGGCCAACGTCCTGACTTTC.

The chain links TRBV10-3 to TRBJ1-2, with TRBD1 matching over 8 bases. CDR3 length: 13 residues. CDR1 and CDR2 (germline): ENHRY, SYGVKD. Unmatched junction bases numbered 5, after V lost 3 bases and J lost 8 bases. The CDR3 sequence is CAISDQGADGYTF. In DNA form, the CDR3 reads TGTGCCATCAGTGATCAGGGGGCGGACGGCTACACCTTC.

V is TRBV28 and J is TRBJ1-5; TRBD1 might be the D (5 bases). Germline-derived CDR1 and CDR2 are MDHEN and SYDVKM. Trimming took off 6 bases at V and 6 bases at J, with 15 bases between the two ends. CDR3 length: 14 residues. The CDR3 loop is CASRPGYQSQPQHF. CDR3 nucleotides: TGTGCCAGCAGACCAGGGTATCAGAGTCAGCCCCAGCATTTT.

The genes are TRBV28 and TRBJ1-5, with D perhaps matching TRBD1 (6 bases). V lost 2 bases and J lost 0, with 26 bases in between. Germline V gives CDR1 MDHEN, CDR2 SYDVKM. The CDR3 consists of 21 residues. The CDR3 region has the DNA TGTGCCAGCAGTTTAGGGGCGGGGGCGACGAGTGGGATATATAGCAATCAGCCCCAGCATTTT. Translating it yields CASSLGAGATSGIYSNQPQHF.

V usage is TRBV11-2 and J usage is TRBJ1-5, with TRBD1 matching 7 bases. The V gene end was trimmed by 5 bases and the J gene end by 5 bases; junction bases not matched to a gene: 9. The CDR3 extends over 15 amino acids. Germline loops: CDR1 SGHAT, CDR2 FQNNGV. The CDR3 sequence is CASSSTGDPYQPQHF. The CDR3 bases are TGTGCCAGCAGCAGCACAGGGGACCCTTATCAGCCCCAGCATTTT.

J is TRBJ1-2 and V is TRBV7-9; D is uncertain. Trimming stripped 2 bases from V and 4 bases from J, with 11 bases between. The CDR3 extends over 14 amino acids. The V gene's germline CDR1 is SEHNR and CDR2 FQNEAQ (reference sequence). CDR3 DNA: TGTGCCAGCAGCTTAACCCAAAAGGGCTATGGCTACACCTTC. As protein: CASSLTQKGYGYTF.

This chain joins TRBV28 and TRBJ2-7; 12 bases are shared with TRBD1. This CDR3 region has 15 residues. Germline loops: CDR1 MDHEN, CDR2 SYDVKM. V dropped 1 base and J dropped 6; count of bases not matched to a gene: 4. The CDR3 spells CASSLSGTGGSEQYF. The CDR3 coding sequence is TGTGCCAGCAGTTTATCAGGGACAGGGGGCTCCGAGCAGTACTTC.

The chain joins TRBV9 to TRBJ2-6; tentatively, D is TRBD2 (5 bases). In germline, CDR1 is SGDLS, CDR2 YYNGEE. The germline V and J ends were trimmed by 1 base and 0 bases, with 11 bases remaining between them. The CDR3 is made up of 17 amino acids. The CDR3 DNA reads TGTGCCAGCAGCGTAAACCCGGGAAACTCTGGGGCCAACGTCCTGACTTTC. Protein sequence: CASSVNPGNSGANVLTF.

The chain joins TRBV7-9 to TRBJ2-7; a possible D gene is TRBD2 (5 bases). This CDR3 comprises 14 residues. CDR1 SEHNR and CDR2 FQNEAQ come from the germline V gene (reference sequence). The V gene lost 1 base and the J gene lost 4 bases, with 11 bases spanning the gap. CDR3 in amino acids: CASSLGGLVYEQYF. The CDR3 coding sequence is TGTGCCAGCAGCTTAGGAGGACTTGTATACGAGCAGTACTTC.

This sequence joins TRBV28 and TRBJ1-2; D not certain. Germline V gives CDR1 MDHEN, CDR2 SYDVKM. The CDR3 runs 13 residues. Trimming stripped 6 bases from V and 1 base from J, with 9 bases between. This CDR3 reads CASRLPDNYGYTF. The CDR3 DNA reads TGTGCCAGCAGGCTTCCCGATAACTATGGCTACACCTTC.

This sequence joins TRBV9 and TRBJ2-2; no clear D. Per germline, CDR1 SGDLS and CDR2 YYNGEE. Trimming left V 0 bases short and J 4 bases short, with 7 bases between. The CDR3 is 14 amino acids. The CDR3 DNA follows: TGTGCCAGCAGCGTAGCCAGACCCACCGGGGAGCTGTTTTTT. It translates to CASSVARPTGELFF.

This chain connects TRBV11-2 to TRBJ2-2; 7 nucleotides line up with TRBD1. There are 15 residues in the CDR3. J gave up 5 bases and V 5 bases, and 8 bases lay outside the gene matches. Germline V lookup: CDR1 SGHAT, CDR2 FQNNGV. CDR3 residues: CASSARQGGTGELFF. For the CDR3, the DNA is TGTGCCAGCAGCGCTAGACAGGGTGGGACCGGGGAGCTGTTTTTT.

This chain connects TRBV5-5 to TRBJ1-2; 8 nucleotides line up with TRBD1. Germline CDR1 and CDR2: SGHKS and YYEKEE (reference sequence). The CDR3 has 12 amino acids. The V and J ends lost 7 bases and 3 bases, in that order; junction bases with no gene match: 2. This CDR3 is CASEQGDYGYTF. CDR3 sequence (DNA): TGTGCCAGCGAACAGGGGGACTATGGCTACACCTTC.

The chain employs TRBV28 and TRBJ1-6; TRBD1 matches 9 bases. This CDR3 spans 14 amino acids. V gave up 6 bases and J gave up 9 bases; unmatched junction bases: 6. Germline V gives CDR1 MDHEN, CDR2 SYDVKM. CDR3 nucleotides: TGTGCCAGCAGATGGGACAGGGTTTCTTCACCCCTCCACTTT. Residues: CASRWDRVSSPLHF.

The table lists this clone with a count of one. The gene calls are TRBV6-1 and TRBJ2-3; D is tentatively TRBD1 or TRBD2 (5 bases each). Per germline, CDR1 MNHNS and CDR2 SASEGT. The CDR3 runs 14 residues. V shed 2 bases and J shed 6 bases, with 12 bases lying between them. The CDR3 region has the DNA TGTGCCAGCAGTGAACAGAGGGGCTACGATACGCAGTATTTT. It specifies CASSEQRGYDTQYF.

This chain uses TRBV10-3 with TRBJ2-2; D is uncertain. V was trimmed by 6 bases and J by 4 bases, leaving 9 bases between them. Germline lookup yields CDR1 ENHRY and CDR2 SYGVKD. This CDR3 is built from 13 residues. CDR3 region: CAIRVVGTGELFF. The DNA for the CDR3 is TGTGCCATCAGGGTAGTTGGCACCGGGGAGCTGTTTTTT.

The genes are TRBV4-2 and TRBJ2-5; tentatively, D is TRBD2 (6 bases). Looked up from germline, CDR1 is LGHNA and CDR2 is YNFKEQ. This CDR3 has 16 amino acids. Trimming removed 4 bases at V and 9 bases at J, with 24 bases between. As DNA, the CDR3 is TGTGCCAGCAGCCTTGCCCTTGGGACTGGCGTGGAGTCCCAGTACTTC. It yields the protein CASSLALGTGVESQYF.

This chain joins TRBV28 and TRBJ2-7; D not certain. This CDR3 is 16 amino acids long. V lost 3 bases and J lost 2, with 17 bases in between. The germline V gene encodes CDR1 MDHEN and CDR2 SYDVKM. CDR3 residues: CASSFWLGSLTYEQYF. CDR3 nucleotide sequence: TGTGCCAGCAGTTTCTGGCTCGGCAGCCTGACCTACGAGCAGTACTTC.

The J gene is TRBJ2-6, the V gene TRBV27; D is undetermined. The germline CDR1 and CDR2 sequences are MNHEY and SMNVEV (reference sequence). This CDR3 comprises 15 residues. The V end lost 3 bases, the J end lost 2 bases, and 8 bases lay between the germline ends. CDR3 coding DNA: TGTGCCAGCAGTTTCAGGTTGCCTGGGGCCAACGTCCTGACTTTC. Translation: CASSFRLPGANVLTF.

The chain couples TRBV4-2 to TRBJ2-1; 10 bases are a match to TRBD1. The germline CDR1 and CDR2 sequences are LGHNA and YNFKEQ. This CDR3 is built from 16 residues. J lost 3 bases, V lost 4 bases, and 6 bases had no gene match. In nucleotides, the CDR3 is TGTGCCAGCAGCCGTGACCGGACAGGGGGCTACAATGAGCAGTTCTTC. Protein: CASSRDRTGGYNEQFF.

The V call is TRBV7-7, the J call TRBJ2-7, with TRBD1 matching over 8 bases. Germline loops: CDR1 SSHAT, CDR2 FNYEAQ (reference sequence). The V gene end was trimmed by 4 bases and the J gene end by 3 bases; junction bases not matched to a gene: 2. The CDR3 is 13 amino acids. DNA of the CDR3: TGTGCCAGCAGCTACAGGGGGATCTACGAGCAGTACTTC. Encoded protein: CASSYRGIYEQYF.